This TCR beta chain was recovered during a study of blood T cell repertoires in COVID-19. Study in general: In each case, the material was cDNA or gDNA derived from T cells, B-cell-depleted T cells, or PBMCs.

In its sample, this clone was seen once. Here immunoSEQ multiplex PCR was the method, and the copy in TCRdb shows in-frame clones only, minus some. There are approximately 160,000 clones in the sample; around 80% occur only once, and roughly a tenth lies in the top ten. Germline V gene sequence: CDR1 MNHEY, CDR2 SVGEGT. This CDR3 has 15 amino acids. Trimming cost V 4 bases and J 3 bases; bases outside gene matches: 8. The TCR comes from a woman older than 75 with active or convalescent COVID-19. J is TRBJ2-7 and V is TRBV6-2 or TRBV6-3, with 8 bases that match TRBD1. Sequencing was done on a sample of peripheral blood. The CDR3 DNA reads TGTGCCAGCAGTTCCCGGACAGGGAGAAGCTACGAGCAGTACTTC. This gives the protein CASSSRTGRSYEQYF.